The 30 T cell receptor beta chains listed next were all sequenced from one sample in a study of tissue T cells after allogeneic stem cell transplantation. Clones were read by immunoSEQ multiplex PCR, and TCRdb kept only the in-frame ones, dropping some. In the table there are 45,000 to 50,000 clones, roughly four fifths of which are singletons. The sample was sorted cells pooled from one or two spleens. The receptors come from a pool of C57BL/6 mice in good health.

A note on this clone: Gene names are the mouse ones. The read ends 1 residue shy of where the CDR3 ends; the end is completed using the germline J gene. The chain links TRBV17 to TRBJ2-7; no clear D gene. The CDR3 covers 12 residues. V gave up 3 bases and J gave up 4 bases, with 7 bases separating them. Looked up from germline, CDR1 is MNHDT and CDR2 is YYDKIL. CDR3 amino acids: CASSSYRYEQYF. The sequenced CDR3 bases are TGTGCTAGCAGTAGCTACAGATATGAACAGTAC.

A remark on this clone: Germline and genes here are mouse. The missing CDR3 end, 1 residue past where the read stops, is filled in from the germline J gene. The genes are TRBV13-2 and TRBJ1-4, with unresolved D. Germline V gene lookup returns CDR1 NNHNN and CDR2 SYGAGS (reference sequence). V lost 1 base, J lost 4 bases, and 8 bases lay in between. The CDR3 has 14 residues. This chain's CDR3 is CASGDMCSNERLFF. CDR3 DNA (partial): TGTGCCAGCGGTGATATGTGCAGCAACGAAAGATTATTT.

A word on this clone: Gene labels here are mouse ones. From the germline J gene comes the end of the CDR3, since the read stops 1 residue before it. The chain combines TRBV12-1 with TRBJ2-5; the D gene could be TRBD1 or TRBD2 (7 bases each). The CDR3 is made up of 15 amino acids. Germline lookup yields CDR1 SGHSN and CDR2 HYEKVE. The ends were cut back, 4 bases at V and 4 bases at J, with 17 bases in the middle. CDR3 bases read: TGTGCCAGCTCCCCGAGTGGGGGGACAGAAGACACCCAGTAC. Its translation: CASSPSGGTEDTQY. In full, the CDR3 reads CASSPSGGTEDTQYF.

Turning to this clone: Mouse germline and gene names are used. The CDR3 extends 1 residue past the end of the read, so its final part is completed from the germline J gene. J is TRBJ2-2 and V is TRBV3; D is tentatively TRBD1 or TRBD2 (5 bases each). The CDR3 covers 15 residues. V lost 5 bases and J 4 bases, leaving 14 bases between the germline ends. CDR1 is SNHLY, CDR2 FYNGKV, per germline (reference sequence). CDR3 DNA, as far as it was read: TGTGCCAGCAGCGCGGACGGGGGAAGCACCGGGCAGCTCTAC. It translates to CASSADGGSTGQLY. In full, the CDR3 reads CASSADGGSTGQLYF.

Remarks on this clone: Mouse gene names apply. The read stops 1 residue short of the end of the CDR3; the missing end is completed from the germline J gene. The rearrangement uses TRBV19 and TRBJ2-5; 7 bases align to TRBD1. The germline V gene encodes CDR1 FNHDT and CDR2 SITEND (reference sequence). This CDR3 region has 14 residues. The J segment lost 0 bases and the V segment lost 4 bases, leaving 2 bases of the junction unmatched. CDR3 loop: CASSPRGNQDTQYF. The sequenced part of the CDR3 DNA is TGTGCCAGCAGTCCCAGGGGGAACCAAGACACCCAGTAC.

With regard to this clone: Gene names are the mouse ones. The read falls 1 residue short of the CDR3 end, and the missing part is taken from the germline J gene. This chain links TRBV3 with TRBJ2-2; 8 nucleotides align to TRBD1. Germline assignment: CDR1 SNHLY and CDR2 FYNGKV (reference sequence). The CDR3 contains 15 residues. Trimming took 5 bases from V and 1 from J; bases not matched to a gene: 3. CDR3 DNA, as far as it was read: TGTGCCAGCAGCCCAGGGACAGGAAACACCGGGCAGCTCTAC. It specifies CASSPGTGNTGQLY. The entire CDR3 protein is CASSPGTGNTGQLYF. The full variable domain, in which reference TRBV3 and TRBJ2-2 provide the parts outside the CDR3, is GPKVLQIPSHQIIDMGQMVTLNCDPVSNHLYFYWYKQILGQQMEFLVNFYNGKVMEKSKLFKDQFSVERPDGSYFTLKIQPTALEDSAVYFCASSPGTGNTGQLYFGEGSKLTVL.

As concerns this clone: The gene symbols are mouse symbols. The read stops 1 residue short of the end of the CDR3; the missing end is completed from the germline J gene. Other DNA sequences within the sample encode an identical CDR3. The rearrangement uses TRBV15 and TRBJ1-1; D perhaps matches TRBD1 (5 bases). Germline V gene lookup returns CDR1 SGHND and CDR2 FRSKSL. This CDR3 has 14 amino acids. The ends were cut back, 1 base at V and 1 base at J, with 7 bases in the middle. This CDR3 is CASSLGQGNTEVFF. The sequenced CDR3 bases are TGTGCCAGCAGTTTAGGGCAGGGAAACACAGAAGTCTTC.

A note on this clone: Gene and germline names: mouse. With the read ending 1 residue before the CDR3 end, the germline J gene is used to fill in that end. This sequence joins TRBV15 and TRBJ2-1; TRBD2 agrees at 9 bases. CDR1 SGHND and CDR2 FRSKSL come from the germline V gene. The ends lost 6 bases at V and 3 bases at J; junction bases unmatched: 3. CDR3 size: 14 residues. This CDR3 is CASRPTGGYAEQFF. CDR3 DNA (partial): TGTGCCAGCAGGCCGACTGGGGGCTATGCTGAGCAGTTC.

As to this clone: Mouse names are used for the genes. The CDR3 end falls 1 residue outside the read, so it is completed with the germline J gene. The chain has TRBV3 and TRBJ2-3; D is perhaps TRBD1 (5 bases). V was trimmed by 6 bases and J by 0 bases, leaving 7 bases between them. The germline V gene has CDR1 SNHLY and CDR2 FYNGKV (reference sequence). The CDR3 extends over 13 amino acids. The CDR3 reads CASRDNSAETLYF. The CDR3 DNA, read in part, is TGTGCCAGCAGGGACAATAGTGCAGAAACGCTGTAT.

A remark on this clone: Mouse names are used for the genes. The CDR3 end falls 1 residue outside the read, so it is completed with the germline J gene. The gene calls are TRBV24 and TRBJ1-1, with 9 nucleotides matching TRBD1. Germline trimming cut 4 bases from V and 0 bases from J; bases unmatched to any gene: 0. This CDR3 has 14 amino acids. The germline CDR1 and CDR2 sequences are KGHTA and FRNEEI. CDR3 DNA, as far as it was read: TGTGCCAGCAGTCGACAGGGGGCAAACACAGAAGTCTTC. It translates to CASSRQGANTEVF. The whole CDR3 region reads CASSRQGANTEVFF.

Points on this clone: Gene names are mouse gene names. The CDR3 goes on 1 residue after the read ends, and that part is filled in from the germline J gene. The V and J genes are TRBV5 and TRBJ1-3; 10 bases agree with TRBD1. Looked up from germline, CDR1 is LGHNA and CDR2 is YNLKQL (reference sequence). After removal of 0 bases from V and 1 base from J, the junction contained 3 bases not matched to a gene. This CDR3 spans 17 amino acids. The CDR3: CASSQDTDRGSGNTLYF. The sequenced part of the CDR3 DNA is TGTGCCAGCAGCCAAGATACGGACAGGGGGTCTGGAAATACGCTCTAT.

Remarks on this clone: Each gene name is a mouse one. The sequence runs out 1 residue before the end of the CDR3; the remainder is reconstructed from the germline J gene. V usage is TRBV2 and J usage is TRBJ2-1; 8 nucleotides align to TRBD2. CDR3 length equals 15 residues. V lost 0 bases, J lost 3 bases, and 1 base stayed unmatched. Germline-derived CDR1 and CDR2 are LGHNA and YSYQKL. CDR3 sequence: CASSQDWGAYAEQFF. The covered CDR3 bases are TGTGCCAGCAGCCAAGACTGGGGGGCCTATGCTGAGCAGTTC.

On this clone itself: Gene names refer to mouse genes. Read sequence stops 1 residue before the CDR3 end, and the germline J gene provides the missing end. This chain joins TRBV3 and TRBJ2-3, with 7 bases matching TRBD2. V gave up 4 bases and J gave up 3 bases; unmatched junction bases: 4. The CDR3 length is 14 residues. CDR1 and CDR2 (germline): SNHLY, FYNGKV (reference sequence). Partial CDR3 DNA: TGTGCCAGCAGCTCTGGGGGACGGGCAGAAACGCTGTAT. Translation gives CASSSGGRAETLY. The complete CDR3 reads CASSSGGRAETLYF.

On this clone itself: Genes and germline are mouse. The read is 1 residue too short to cover the CDR3 end, so that end is filled in from the germline J gene. J is TRBJ2-7 and V is TRBV19; TRBD2 aligns across 10 bases. Losses at the gene ends were 6 bases for V and 4 bases for J; bases not matched to a gene: 7. This CDR3 is 14 amino acids long. Germline CDR1 and CDR2: FNHDT and SITEND (reference sequence). The CDR3 DNA, read in part, is TGTGCCAGCACCCCGGGACTGGGGTCTTATGAACAGTAC. Its protein is CASTPGLGSYEQY. The full CDR3 is CASTPGLGSYEQYF.

This clone appeared a few times. These gene names are mouse names. Read data end 1 residue before the CDR3 end; the end is taken from the germline J gene. J is TRBJ2-7 and V is TRBV5; 12 nucleotides align to TRBD2. CDR3 length equals 15 residues. Germline assignment: CDR1 LGHNA and CDR2 YNLKQL (reference sequence). V lost 4 bases and J lost 5; bases outside the gene matches: 6. The CDR3 here is CASSPHRDWGDEQYF. Partial CDR3 DNA: TGTGCCAGCAGCCCCCACCGGGACTGGGGGGATGAACAGTAC.

For this clone: Gene names and germline match the mouse. The read is 1 residue too short to cover the CDR3 end, so that end is filled in from the germline J gene. The chain is built from TRBV13-3 and TRBJ1-4; 11 nucleotides line up with TRBD1. Germline CDR1 NNHDY, CDR2 SYVADS. V lost 3 bases and J lost 6; bases outside the gene matches: 4. This CDR3 is built from 15 residues. Incomplete CDR3 DNA: TGTGCCAGCAGTGCTCCGGGACAGGGGGACGAAAGATTATTT. The encoded protein is CASSAPGQGDERLF. The CDR3 in its entirety is CASSAPGQGDERLFF.

A note on this clone: Genes here carry mouse names. The read gets to within 1 residue of the CDR3 end, and the germline J gene fills in the rest. V is TRBV13-1 and J is TRBJ1-1, with a tentative D call TRBD1 (5 bases). CDR3 length: 12 residues. V lost 3 bases to trimming and J lost 5 bases, with 8 bases between them. CDR1 and CDR2 from the germline V gene are NSHNY and SYGAGN. The CDR3 reads CASSAGGTEVFF. The sequenced part of the CDR3 DNA is TGTGCCAGCAGTGCCGGGGGGACAGAAGTCTTC.

Note on this clone: Germline and genes here are mouse. The read gets to within 1 residue of the CDR3 end, and the germline J gene fills in the rest. The V and J genes are TRBV14 and TRBJ2-7, with D tentatively TRBD1 (5 bases). Deletions cut 2 bases from V and 0 bases from J, with 12 bases between. Germline loops: CDR1 SGHDT, CDR2 FRDEAV. The CDR3 is made up of 15 amino acids. The part of the CDR3 DNA that was read is TGTGCCAGCAGTTTTAGGCAGGGAAGCTCCTATGAACAGTAC. Translated, it gives CASSFRQGSSYEQY. The whole CDR3 region reads CASSFRQGSSYEQYF.

In regard to this clone: Gene names denote mouse genes. The read falls 1 residue short of the CDR3 end, and the missing part is taken from the germline J gene. The chain couples TRBV4 to TRBJ2-1; 11 bases align to TRBD2. The trim removed 5 bases at V and 7 bases at J, leaving 7 bases unmatched. Germline V gene data show CDR1 as LGHDT and CDR2 as YNNKQL (reference sequence). The CDR3 extends over 15 amino acids. The CDR3 reads CASSHWGGDWAEQFF. The CDR3 DNA, read in part, is TGTGCCAGCAGCCACTGGGGGGGCGATTGGGCTGAGCAGTTC.

Regarding this clone: The gene names given are mouse names. The read is 1 residue too short to cover the CDR3 end, so that end is filled in from the germline J gene. The chain recombines TRBV13-1 with TRBJ2-4, with no clear D. CDR3 length: 13 amino acids. V was clipped by 3 bases and J by 4 bases, with 9 bases between them. The germline V gene encodes CDR1 NSHNY and CDR2 SYGAGN. This chain's CDR3 is CASSGHGKNTLYF. Incomplete CDR3 DNA: TGTGCCAGCAGTGGCCACGGGAAAAACACCTTGTAC.

Points on this clone: The germline and genes are mouse ones. Coverage ceases 1 residue before the CDR3 finishes, and the germline J gene fills in the end. The chain combines TRBV19 with TRBJ1-6; no reliable D call. TRBJ1-6 is an open reading frame, and its role is uncertain. Germline V CDR1 and CDR2: FNHDT, SITEND (reference sequence). Trimming stripped 1 base from V and 0 bases from J, with 5 bases between. The CDR3 contains 15 residues. Here the CDR3 reads CASSITDSYNSPLYF. CDR3 bases read: TGTGCCAGCAGTATAACAGATTCCTATAATTCGCCCCTCTAC.

As for this clone: Mouse gene names apply. CDR3 DNA (partial): TGTGCCAGCGGTGATGCACGGGGAGGAACAGAAGTCTTC. It yields the protein CASGDARGGTEVF. The complete CDR3 protein is CASGDARGGTEVFF. The V gene is TRBV13-2, the J gene TRBJ1-1, with unresolved D. Sequencing ends 1 residue short of the CDR3 end; the germline J gene provides the rest. The germline gives CDR1 NNHNN, CDR2 SYGAGS (reference sequence). This CDR3 region has 14 residues. Trimming cost V 0 bases and J 5 bases, with 11 bases left between them.

In regard to this clone: Gene names are the mouse ones. The DNA ends 1 residue before the CDR3 does, and the rest of the CDR3 is filled in from the germline J gene. The chain has TRBV12-1 and TRBJ1-2; 10 nucleotides match TRBD1. V gave up 1 base and J gave up 2 bases; unmatched junction bases: 3. Germline V gene data show CDR1 as SGHSN and CDR2 as HYEKVE. The CDR3 covers 15 residues. CDR3 amino acids: CASSLDRGENSDYTF. The CDR3 bases that were read are TGTGCCAGCTCTCTGGACAGGGGGGAGAACTCCGACTACACC. The whole variable domain, remainder taken from reference TRBV12-1 and TRBJ1-2, is DSGVVQSPRHIIKEKGGRSVLTCIPISGHSNVVWYQQTLGKELKFLIQHYEKVERDKGFLPSRFSVQQFDDYHSEMNMSALELEDSAMYFCASSLDRGENSDYTFGSGTRLLVI.

Concerning this clone: The gene names here belong to mouse. The read finishes 1 residue shy of the CDR3 end, and the germline J gene is used to complete it. V gene TRBV12-1 combines with J gene TRBJ1-4; unclear D gene. This CDR3 comprises 11 residues. From germline, CDR1 is SGHSN and CDR2 HYEKVE. V lost 6 bases, J lost 7 bases, and 8 bases lay in between. CDR3 bases read: TGTGCCAGCCGGGGAGGCGAAAGATTATTT. This sequence encodes CASRGGERLF. The full CDR3 protein reads CASRGGERLFF.

Remarks on this clone: Genes and germline come from the mouse. The DNA ends 1 residue before the CDR3 does, and the rest of the CDR3 is filled in from the germline J gene. The chain carries TRBV15 and TRBJ2-1; D not resolved. Germline V gives CDR1 SGHND, CDR2 FRSKSL. With 2 bases removed from V and 3 bases from J, the gap between germline ends came to 8 bases. This CDR3 is built from 14 residues. Here the CDR3 reads CASSLKGVYAEQFF. The CDR3 bases that were read are TGTGCCAGCAGTTTAAAGGGTGTCTATGCTGAGCAGTTC.

As regards this clone: Germline and genes here are mouse. The CDR3 end falls 1 residue outside the read, so it is completed with the germline J gene. V gene TRBV16 combines with J gene TRBJ2-7, with TRBD2 matching 8 bases. The CDR3 consists of 14 residues. Trimming at V came to 5 bases and at J to 1 base, leaving 4 bases not matched to a gene. The germline V gene has CDR1 SGHSA and CDR2 FRNQAP. The sequenced part of the CDR3 DNA is TGTGCAAGCAGCCCCCCTGGGGGGTCCTATGAACAGTAC. As protein: CASSPPGGSYEQY. The whole CDR3 protein reads CASSPPGGSYEQYF. The full variable domain, with the rest looked up from reference TRBV16 and TRBJ2-7, is NAGVIQTPRHKVTGKGQEATLWCEPISGHSAVFWYRQTIVQGLEFLTYFRNQAPIDDSGMPKERFSAQMPNQSHSTLKIQSTQPQDSAVYLCASSPPGGSYEQYFGPGTRLTVL.

As to this clone: Mouse names are used for the genes. The CDR3 end falls 1 residue outside the read, so it is completed with the germline J gene. This chain links TRBV12-1 with TRBJ1-2; the D gene is possibly TRBD1 (5 bases). Per germline, CDR1 SGHSN and CDR2 HYEKVE. This CDR3 contains 14 residues. Trimming shortened V by 0 bases and J by 4 bases, and 11 bases separated the two germline ends. CDR3 bases read: TGTGCCAGCTCTCTCCGGGGCGCCAGCTCCGACTACACC. It translates to CASSLRGASSDYT. The CDR3 as a whole reads CASSLRGASSDYTF.

There are a few counts of this clone. Genes and germline are mouse. Coverage ceases 1 residue before the CDR3 finishes, and the germline J gene fills in the end. The chain links TRBV29 to TRBJ2-1, with D perhaps matching TRBD1 (6 bases). V dropped 6 bases and J dropped 9 bases, with 6 bases sitting between them. This CDR3 spans 10 amino acids. CDR1 is MSHET, CDR2 SYDVDS, per germline. CDR3 bases read: TGTGCTAGCAGGGACAGTGAGCAGTTC. This encodes CASRDSEQF. The whole CDR3 protein is CASRDSEQFF.

As for this clone: Genes and germline come from the mouse. The read ends 1 residue before the CDR3 terminus; that terminus is restored from the germline J gene. The rearrangement joins TRBV14 to TRBJ1-1, with TRBD1 matching over 8 bases. The CDR3 is 14 residues long. Germline loops: CDR1 SGHDT, CDR2 FRDEAV. The junction had 5 bases not matched to a gene; V was cut back by 3 bases and J by 4 bases. The CDR3 region is CASSSQGASTEVFF. Incomplete CDR3 DNA: TGTGCCAGCAGTTCTCAGGGGGCGAGCACAGAAGTCTTC.

Concerning this clone: The listed genes are named as in mouse. The CDR3 end falls 1 residue outside the read, so it is completed with the germline J gene. V is TRBV13-2 and J is TRBJ1-6; D uncertain. TRBJ1-6 is annotated as an ORF whose role is uncertain. Trimming took 3 bases from V and 6 from J, leaving 4 bases between them. Germline CDR1 NNHNN, CDR2 SYGAGS (reference sequence). The CDR3 is 12 residues long. Incomplete CDR3 DNA: TGTGCCAGCGGTGGCCGTAATTCGCCCCTCTAC. Residues: CASGGRNSPLY. The whole CDR3 sequence is CASGGRNSPLYF.